The clone carrying this T cell receptor beta chain was observed at least ten times. These data come from a study of human T cells and chemical hapten exposure. Stated time point: patch test 1, 2 weeks after DPC sensitization. As for treatment: therapeutic diphenylcyclopropenone sensitization with weekly scalp DPC. TCRdb re-called the RACE reads with MiXCR, one entry per CDR3 protein. Of fewer than 500,000 distinct CDR3 sequences detected, approximately 5.1% appear once; the ten largest clones hold approximately 2.5%. V was pared by 4 bases and J by 2 bases, with 4 bases of the junction left unmatched. CDR3 length equals 15 residues. Germline CDR1 MNHNY, CDR2 SVGAGI (reference sequence).

The chain employs TRBV6-6 and TRBJ2-7; 11 nucleotides agree with TRBD2. This TCR was sampled from a woman between 50 and 59 years old with alopecia areata. Some clones in this sample may be carry-over from other donors' samples. The source was whole blood, collected in connection with sensitization to the hapten diphenylcyclopropenone (DPC). In DNA, the CDR3 is TGTGCCAGCAGTTTTACTAGCGGGGGACCCTACGAGCAGTACTTC. This translates into CASSFTSGGPYEQYF.